This TCR beta chain was documented in a study of cytomegalovirus exposure and HLA in healthy donors. Regarding the study as a whole: The classifier was said to identify cytomegalovirus status with high specificity and sensitivity.

In its sample, this clone was seen a few times. Its cognate antigen is unknown. The germline V gene has CDR1 SGHVS and CDR2 FQNEAQ. This CDR3 region has 15 residues. V shed 8 bases, J shed 4 bases, and the junction held 8 bases outside the gene matches. It was with 60 Vbeta and 13 Jbeta primers that the PCR ran. Clones were sequenced by immunoSEQ multiplex PCR, and TCRdb holds only the in-frame ones, with some missing. In the table there are over 150,000 clones, approximately 84% of which are singletons. The genes are TRBV7-8 and TRBJ1-2; TRBD1 aligns across 12 bases. What was sequenced was PBMCs. The source of this sequence is a girl between 5 and 17 years old in good health and CMV-seropositive. The CDR3 DNA reads as TGTGCCAGCTCCTTGCCGGGACAGGGGGCCTATGGCTACACCTTC. It encodes CASSLPGQGAYGYTF. The full variable domain, its missing parts supplied by reference TRBV7-8 and TRBJ1-2, is GAGVSQSPRYKVAKRGQDVALRCDPISGHVSLFWYQQALGQGPEFLTYFQNEAQLDKSGLPSDRFFAERPEGSVSTLKIQRTQQEDSAVYLCASSLPGQGAYGYTFGSGTRLTVV.